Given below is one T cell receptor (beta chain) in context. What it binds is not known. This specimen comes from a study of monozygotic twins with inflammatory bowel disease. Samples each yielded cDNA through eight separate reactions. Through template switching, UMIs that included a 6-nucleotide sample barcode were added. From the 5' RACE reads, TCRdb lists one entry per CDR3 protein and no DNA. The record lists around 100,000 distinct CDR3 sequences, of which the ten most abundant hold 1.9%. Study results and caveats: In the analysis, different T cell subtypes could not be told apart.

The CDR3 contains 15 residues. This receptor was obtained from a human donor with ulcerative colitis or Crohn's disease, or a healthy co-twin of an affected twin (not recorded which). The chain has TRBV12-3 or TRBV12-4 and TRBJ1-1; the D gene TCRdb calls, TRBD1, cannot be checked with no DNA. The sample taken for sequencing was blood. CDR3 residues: CASSRYGTGVTEAFF.